The T cell receptor beta chain under discussion was sequenced for a study of beta chain features in type 1 diabetes. The investigators reverse transcribed all of the isolated RNA, so they sequenced expressed TCRB transcripts. Some clones are missing from TCRdb's copy, which holds only in-frame ones; the method was immunoSEQ multiplex PCR. The data show around 130,000 clones, 9% seen once. Study-wide points: The analysis here could not establish whether HLA type shapes TCRB rearrangement. Significant though moderate, a shortening of TCRB CDR3s appeared in all four CD4+ subsets of Type 1 diabetes patients. Relative to healthy donors, patients appeared to have naive, central memory and Treg TCRB repertoires that were more similar.

The CDR3 runs to 13 residues. Per the germline V gene, CDR1 is SGHTA and CDR2 is FQGNSA. Trimming took 1 base from V and 3 from J, leaving 6 bases between them. The single heparinised draw taken from each donor contained around 100 mL of blood on average. CD45RO/CCR7/CD25/CD127/CD95/CD27 sorting isolated CD4+ naive, central memory, regulatory and stem cell-like memory cells. The table lists this clone with a few counts. Antigen specificity is unknown. Other DNA sequences from this sample encode an identical CDR3 as well. The receptor's source is a man aged 25-40 years with type 1 diabetes. The chain joins TRBV7-2 to TRBJ2-5, with D tentatively TRBD1 (5 bases). Sequenced: central memory CD4+ T cells from blood. This CDR3 is CASSLVGEETQYF. CDR3 sequence (DNA): TGTGCCAGCAGCTTAGTAGGGGAAGAGACCCAGTACTTC.